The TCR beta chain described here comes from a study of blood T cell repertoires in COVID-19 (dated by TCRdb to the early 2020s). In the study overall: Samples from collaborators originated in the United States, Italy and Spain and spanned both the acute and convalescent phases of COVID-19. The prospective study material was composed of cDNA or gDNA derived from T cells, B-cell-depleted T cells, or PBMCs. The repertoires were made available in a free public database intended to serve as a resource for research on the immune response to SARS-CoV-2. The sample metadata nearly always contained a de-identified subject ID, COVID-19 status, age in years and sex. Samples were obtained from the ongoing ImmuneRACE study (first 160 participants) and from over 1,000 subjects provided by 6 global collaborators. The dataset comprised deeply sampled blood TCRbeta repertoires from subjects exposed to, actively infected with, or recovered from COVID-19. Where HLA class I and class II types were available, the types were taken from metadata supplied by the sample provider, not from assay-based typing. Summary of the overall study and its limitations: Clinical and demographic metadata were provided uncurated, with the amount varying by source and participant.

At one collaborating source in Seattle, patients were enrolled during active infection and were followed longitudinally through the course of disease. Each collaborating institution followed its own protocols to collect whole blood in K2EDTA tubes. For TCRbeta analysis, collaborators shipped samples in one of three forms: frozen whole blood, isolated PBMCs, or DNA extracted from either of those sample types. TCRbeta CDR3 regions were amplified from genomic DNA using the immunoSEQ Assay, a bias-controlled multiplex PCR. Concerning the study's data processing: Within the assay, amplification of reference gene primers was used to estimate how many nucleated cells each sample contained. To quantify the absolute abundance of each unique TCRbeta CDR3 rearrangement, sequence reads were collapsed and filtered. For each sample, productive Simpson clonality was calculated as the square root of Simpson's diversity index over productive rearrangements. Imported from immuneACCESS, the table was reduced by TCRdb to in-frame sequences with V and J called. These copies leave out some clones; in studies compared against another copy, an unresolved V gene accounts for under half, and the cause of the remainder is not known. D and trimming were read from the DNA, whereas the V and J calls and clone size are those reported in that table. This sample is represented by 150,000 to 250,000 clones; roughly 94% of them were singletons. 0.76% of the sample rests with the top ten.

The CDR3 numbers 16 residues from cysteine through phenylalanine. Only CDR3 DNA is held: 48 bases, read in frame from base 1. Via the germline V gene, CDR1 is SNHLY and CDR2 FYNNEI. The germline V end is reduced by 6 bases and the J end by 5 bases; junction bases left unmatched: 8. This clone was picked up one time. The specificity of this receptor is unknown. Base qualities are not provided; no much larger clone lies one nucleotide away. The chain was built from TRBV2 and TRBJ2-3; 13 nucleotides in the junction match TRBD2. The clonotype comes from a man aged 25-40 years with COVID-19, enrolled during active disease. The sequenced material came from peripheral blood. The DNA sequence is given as TGTGCCAGCAGCCTCAGACTAGCGGGGGGAAAAGATACGCAGTATTTT. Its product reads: CASSLRLAGGKDTQYF. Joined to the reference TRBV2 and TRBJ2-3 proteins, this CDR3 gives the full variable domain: EPEVTQTPSHQVTQMGQEVILRCVPISNHLYFYWYRQILGQKVEFLVSFYNNEISEKSEIFDDQFSVERPDGSNFTLKIRSTKLEDSAMYFCASSLRLAGGKDTQYFGPGTRLTVL.